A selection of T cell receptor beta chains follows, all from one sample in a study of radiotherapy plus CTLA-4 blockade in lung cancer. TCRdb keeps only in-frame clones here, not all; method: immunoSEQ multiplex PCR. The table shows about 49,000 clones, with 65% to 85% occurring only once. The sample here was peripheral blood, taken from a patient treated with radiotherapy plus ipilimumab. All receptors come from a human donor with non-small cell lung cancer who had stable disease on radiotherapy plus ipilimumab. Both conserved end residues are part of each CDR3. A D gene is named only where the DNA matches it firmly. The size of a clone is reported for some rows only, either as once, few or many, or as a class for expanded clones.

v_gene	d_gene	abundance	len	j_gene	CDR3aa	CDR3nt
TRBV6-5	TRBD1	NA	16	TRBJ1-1	CASSYSGQGRNTEAFF	TGTGCCAGCAGTTACTCGGGACAGGGGAGGAACACTGAAGCTTTCTTT
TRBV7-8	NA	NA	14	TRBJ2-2	CASSLDRVTGELFF	TGTGCCAGCAGCTTAGACAGGGTGACCGGGGAGCTGTTTTTT
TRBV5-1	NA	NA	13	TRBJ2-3	CASSLQGGDTQYF	TGCGCCAGCAGTCTACAGGGCGGCGATACGCAGTATTTT
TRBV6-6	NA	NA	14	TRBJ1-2	CASSYSGTPYGYTF	TGTGCCAGCAGTTACTCCGGGACCCCCTATGGCTACACCTTC
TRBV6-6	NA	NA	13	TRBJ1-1	CASTLTEGSGAFF	TGTGCCAGCACCCTGACGGAGGGGTCGGGCGCTTTCTTT
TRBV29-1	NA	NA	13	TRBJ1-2	CSVGRQANYGYTF	TGCAGCGTTGGTCGGCAAGCTAACTATGGCTACACCTTC
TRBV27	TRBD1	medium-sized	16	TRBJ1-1	CASSSDREWGNTEAFF	TGTGCCAGCAGTTCGGACAGGGAATGGGGTAACACTGAAGCTTTCTTT
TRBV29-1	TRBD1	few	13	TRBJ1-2	CSGGQSGGTGYTF	TGCAGCGGGGGACAGTCAGGGGGAACTGGCTACACCTTC
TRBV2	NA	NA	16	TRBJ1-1	CASSLEPGQPNTEAFF	TGTGCCAGCAGTCTAGAACCCGGACAGCCGAACACTGAAGCTTTCTTT
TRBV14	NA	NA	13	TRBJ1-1	CASSRQENTEAFF	TGTGCCAGCAGCCGACAGGAGAACACTGAAGCTTTCTTT
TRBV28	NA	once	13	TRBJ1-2	CASSLRRTYGYTF	TGTGCCAGCAGTTTGAGGCGGACCTATGGCTACACCTTC
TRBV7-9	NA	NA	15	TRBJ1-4	CASSLVGGKDEKLFF	TGTGCCAGCAGCTTAGTGGGCGGGAAGGATGAAAAACTGTTTTTT
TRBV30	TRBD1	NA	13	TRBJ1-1	CAWSSQGAGEAFF	TGTGCCTGGAGTTCTCAGGGGGCAGGCGAAGCTTTCTTT
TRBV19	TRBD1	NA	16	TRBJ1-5	CASKIPGTGNNQPQHF	TGTGCCAGTAAAATCCCCGGGACAGGGAATAATCAGCCCCAGCATTTT
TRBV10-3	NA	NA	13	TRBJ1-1	CAISPQGGTEAFF	TGTGCCATCAGTCCACAGGGAGGGACTGAAGCTTTCTTT
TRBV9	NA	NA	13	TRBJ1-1	CASSVEGDTEAFF	TGTGCCAGCAGCGTAGAAGGGGACACTGAAGCTTTCTTT
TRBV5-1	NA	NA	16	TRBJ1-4	CASSLAGYRNTEKLFF	TGCGCCAGCAGCTTGGCGGGTTACAGGAATACGGAAAAACTGTTTTTT
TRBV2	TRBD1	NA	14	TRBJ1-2	CASSGQGERYGYTF	TGTGCCAGCAGTGGACAGGGGGAGAGGTATGGCTACACCTTC
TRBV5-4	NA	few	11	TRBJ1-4	CASSLGEKLFF	TGTGCCAGCAGCTTGGGTGAAAAACTGTTTTTT
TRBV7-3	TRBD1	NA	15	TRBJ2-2	CASSSDRGLTGELFF	TGTGCCAGCAGCTCCGACAGGGGGCTAACCGGGGAGCTGTTTTTT
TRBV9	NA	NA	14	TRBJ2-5	CASSRRVVQETQYF	TGTGCCAGCAGCCGGAGGGTAGTTCAAGAGACCCAGTACTTC
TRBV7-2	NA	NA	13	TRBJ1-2	CASSRDSYYGYTF	TGTGCCAGCAGCCGGGACTCTTACTATGGCTACACCTTC
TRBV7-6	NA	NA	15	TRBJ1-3	CASSLGHGSGNTIYF	TGTGCCAGCAGCTTAGGCCATGGGTCTGGAAACACCATATATTTT
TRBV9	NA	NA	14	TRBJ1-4	CASSPSSTNEKLFF	TGTGCCAGCAGCCCCTCGTCAACTAATGAAAAACTGTTTTTT
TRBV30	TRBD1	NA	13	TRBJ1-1	CAWRDRAGTEAFF	TGTGCCTGGAGGGACAGGGCGGGGACTGAAGCTTTCTTT
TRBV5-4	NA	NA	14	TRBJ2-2	CASSSVGGTGELFF	TGTGCCAGCAGCTCCGTGGGAGGCACCGGGGAGCTGTTTTTT
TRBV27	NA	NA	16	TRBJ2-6	CASSWGRSSGANVLTF	TGTGCCAGCAGTTGGGGCAGGAGCTCTGGGGCCAACGTCCTGACTTTC
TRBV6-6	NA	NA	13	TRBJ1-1	CASGRFGDTEAFF	TGTGCCAGCGGCCGGTTCGGGGACACTGAAGCTTTCTTT
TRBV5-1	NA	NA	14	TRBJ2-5	CASSSAGGMETQYF	TGCGCCAGCAGCTCTGCTGGCGGGATGGAGACCCAGTACTTC
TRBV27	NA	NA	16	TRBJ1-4	CASSSGGEPDFGKLFF	TGTGCCAGCAGTTCGGGAGGGGAACCCGATTTTGGAAAACTGTTTTTT
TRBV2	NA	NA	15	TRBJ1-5	CASSEGQGGNQPQHF	TGTGCCAGCAGTGAGGGGCAGGGTGGCAATCAGCCCCAGCATTTT
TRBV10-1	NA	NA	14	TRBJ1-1	CASSEYKGSTEAFF	TGCGCCAGCAGTGAGTATAAGGGAAGTACTGAAGCTTTCTTT
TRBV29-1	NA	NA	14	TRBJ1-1	CSVEGWGARTEAFF	TGCAGCGTTGAAGGTTGGGGGGCGCGCACTGAAGCTTTCTTT
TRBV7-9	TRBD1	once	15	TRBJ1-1	CASSVGQGANTEAFF	TGTGCCAGCAGCGTCGGACAGGGGGCGAACACTGAAGCTTTCTTT
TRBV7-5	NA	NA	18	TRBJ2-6	CVRSPFRGRNSGANVLTF	TGTGTCAGAAGCCCTTTTAGGGGACGGAACTCTGGGGCCAACGTCCTGACTTTC
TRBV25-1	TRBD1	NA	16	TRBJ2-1	CASSGSGTGSYNEQFF	TGTGCCAGCAGTGGCTCCGGGACAGGCTCCTACAATGAGCAGTTCTTC
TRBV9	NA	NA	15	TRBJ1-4	CASSVGLGVVEKLFF	TGTGCCAGCAGCGTTGGGTTGGGGGTTGTTGAAAAACTGTTTTTT
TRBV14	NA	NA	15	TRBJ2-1	CASSQDSGINNEQFF	TGTGCCAGCAGCCAAGATTCGGGGATTAACAATGAGCAGTTCTTC
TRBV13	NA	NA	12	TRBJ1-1	CASSLRNTEAFF	TGTGCCAGCAGCTTACGGAACACTGAAGCTTTCTTT
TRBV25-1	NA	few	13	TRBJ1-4	CAILSRIGIKLFF	TGTGCCATCCTTTCCAGGATAGGGATAAAACTGTTTTTT
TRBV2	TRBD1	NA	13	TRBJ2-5	CASSSGGKETQYF	TGTGCCAGCAGCTCAGGGGGCAAAGAGACCCAGTACTTC
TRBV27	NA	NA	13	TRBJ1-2	CASSPSWYTGYTF	TGTGCCAGCAGCCCCAGTTGGTATACTGGCTACACCTTC
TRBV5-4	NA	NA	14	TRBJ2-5	CASSLPRMEETQYF	TGTGCCAGCAGCTTGCCTCGAATGGAGGAGACCCAGTACTTC
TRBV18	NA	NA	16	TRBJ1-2	CASSPPSPQGFYGYTF	TGTGCCAGCTCACCACCGTCGCCACAGGGTTTCTACGGCTACACCTTC
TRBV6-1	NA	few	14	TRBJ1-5	CASSYGGANQPQHF	TGTGCCAGCAGTTATGGGGGGGCCAATCAGCCCCAGCATTTT
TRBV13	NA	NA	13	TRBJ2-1	CASTTPPDNEQFF	TGTGCCAGCACCACACCGCCGGACAATGAGCAGTTCTTC
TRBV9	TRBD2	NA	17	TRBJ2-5	CASSVDLGGALQETQYF	TGTGCCAGCAGCGTAGATCTGGGAGGGGCTCTCCAAGAGACCCAGTACTTC
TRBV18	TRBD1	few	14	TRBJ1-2	CASSPGTGAYGYTF	TGTGCCAGCTCACCGGGGACAGGGGCTTATGGCTACACCTTC
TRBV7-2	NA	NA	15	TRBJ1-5	CASSLFAEGNQPQHF	TGTGCCAGCAGCTTATTCGCTGAGGGGAATCAGCCCCAGCATTTT
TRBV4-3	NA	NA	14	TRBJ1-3	CASSLYRSGNTIYF	TGCGCCAGCAGCCTATACAGATCTGGAAACACCATATATTTT
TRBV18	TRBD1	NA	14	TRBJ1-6	CASSPDRGPSTLHF	TGTGCCAGCTCACCCGACAGGGGGCCCAGCACCCTCCACTTT
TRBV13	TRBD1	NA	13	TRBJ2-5	CASSGDSQETQYF	TGTGCCAGCAGCGGGGACAGTCAAGAGACCCAGTACTTC
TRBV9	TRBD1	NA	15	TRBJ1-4	CASSIGTGNNEKLFF	TGTGCCAGCAGCATCGGGACAGGGAATAATGAAAAACTGTTTTTT
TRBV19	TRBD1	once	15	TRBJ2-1	CASSQGARTYNEQFF	TGTGCCAGTAGCCAGGGGGCACGTACCTACAATGAGCAGTTCTTC
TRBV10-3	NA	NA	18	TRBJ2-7	CAISESVGLTLRAYEQYF	TGTGCCATCAGTGAGTCGGTAGGACTTACACTTCGCGCCTACGAGCAGTACTTC